Listed below are T cell receptor beta chains from one sample, sequenced in a study of PD-1 blockade in classical Hodgkin lymphoma. The repertoire was sequenced with immunoSEQ multiplex PCR; TCRdb's copy has only in-frame clones and lacks some. The table includes roughly 41,000 clones, roughly 88% detected once. The sequenced sample was peripheral blood mononuclear cells (PBMCs), obtained before the second cycle of nivolumab. These receptors came from a human donor with classical Hodgkin lymphoma. CDR3s include the opening cysteine and the closing phenylalanine or tryptophan. The order of the fields is J gene, D gene, V gene, clone size, CDR3 DNA, CDR3 protein. A D gene is named only where the DNA matches it firmly. Not every row has a clone size; where given, it reads once, few, many or a size class.

>TRBJ1-5|.|TRBV2|.
TGTGCCAGCAGTGAACAGTTCGGGAGCCATCAGCCCCAGCATTTT
CASSEQFGSHQPQHF
>TRBJ1-4|.|TRBV12-2|.
TGTGCAAGTCGCTTGGGAAGGGATGAAAAACTGTTTTTT
CASRLGRDEKLFF
>TRBJ1-1|.|TRBV28|.
TGTGCCAGTTTGCAGAACACTGAAGCTTTCTTT
CASLQNTEAFF
>TRBJ2-1|.|TRBV7-8|.
TGTGCCAGCAGCTTAGGACTGGTGGGCAATGAGCAGTTCTTC
CASSLGLVGNEQFF
>TRBJ2-7|TRBD2|TRBV28|.
TGTGCCAGCAGTTTGAAGGTAGCGGGAAACTACGAGCAGTACTTC
CASSLKVAGNYEQYF
>TRBJ2-1|TRBD1|TRBV19|.
TGTGCCAGTAGTGGCCTACGACAGGGGGCCTACAATGAGCAGTTCTTC
CASSGLRQGAYNEQFF
>TRBJ2-7|.|TRBV5-8|.
TGTGCCAGCAGCTTCGTGTTCTACGAGCAGTACTTC
CASSFVFYEQYF
>TRBJ2-1|.|TRBV11-2|.
TGTGCCAGCAGCTTAATATTTCCCTACAATGAGCAGTTCTTC
CASSLIFPYNEQFF
>TRBJ1-1|.|TRBV6-5|.
TGTGCCAGCAGATCCGATATGAACACTGAAGCTTTCTTT
CASRSDMNTEAFF
>TRBJ2-1|.|TRBV6-5|.
TGTGCCAGCAGTCTCCGGGCCGTTTACAATGAGCAGTTCTTC
CASSLRAVYNEQFF
>TRBJ1-1|.|TRBV30|.
TGTGCCTGGACCCGAAAGGTAGGGGGGAGCACTGAAGCTTTCTTT
CAWTRKVGGSTEAFF
>TRBJ2-1|TRBD2|TRBV7-9|once
TGTGCCAGCACTTTAGGGCCTAGCGGGTCCCACGGGGAGCAGTTCTTC
CASTLGPSGSHGEQFF
>TRBJ1-2|TRBD1|TRBV6-5|medium-sized
TGTGCCAGCAGTTACACAGGGGCCTATGGCTACACCTTC
CASSYTGAYGYTF
>TRBJ1-1|TRBD1|TRBV6-6|.
TGTGCCAGCACCGAGACAGGGAGGGGGAACACTGAAGCTTTCTTT
CASTETGRGNTEAFF
>TRBJ2-5|.|TRBV7-9|once
TGTGCCAGCAGCTTCAGGCTCTCTACCGGCCAAGAGACCCAGTACTTC
CASSFRLSTGQETQYF
>TRBJ2-7|TRBD1|TRBV15|once
TGTGCCGTCGAGATGAGGACAGGGGGTGGGGACGAGCAGTACTTC
CAVEMRTGGGDEQYF
>TRBJ2-4|.|TRBV27|.
TGTGCCAGCAGCTCCCAGATGGCAGCCAAAAACATTCAGTACTTC
CASSSQMAAKNIQYF
>TRBJ2-7|.|TRBV12-5|.
TGTGCTAGTGGTTTGCCCAGGGGCTCAGGCGAGCAGTACTTC
CASGLPRGSGEQYF